Following are 12 T cell receptor beta chains from one sample sequenced in a study of blood T cells in healthy people across ages. Using a J-beta primer mix together with a sample-barcoded 5' primer, a second PCR was run for roughly 6 to 11 cycles. In TCRdb, the 5' RACE reads were re-called with MiXCR into one record per CDR3 protein. The top ten clones hold 20% to 25% of a sample with 1,800,000 or so distinct CDR3 sequences, roughly two fifths of them seen once. Input material: blood. The receptors stem from a human donor in good health.

The rearrangement links TRBV18 to TRBJ2-1; D unclear. The V end was cut by 1 base, the J end by 5 bases, with 6 bases between. Per the germline V gene, CDR1 is KGHSH and CDR2 is LQKENI. This CDR3 is 13 amino acids long. The CDR3 here is CASSPRQDNEQFF. The CDR3 DNA sequence: TGTGCCAGCTCACCACGCCAGGACAATGAGCAGTTCTTC.

This clonotype was seen a handful of times. The CDR3 loop reads CASSDWQVYGYTF. The CDR3, as DNA: TGTGCCAGCAGTGACTGGCAGGTCTATGGCTACACCTTC. The rearrangement links TRBV25-1 to TRBJ1-2, with unresolved D. The CDR3 extends over 13 amino acids. CDR1 MGHDK and CDR2 SYGVNS come from the germline V gene. V lost 3 bases, J lost 4 bases, and 9 bases lay in between.

This clonotype was counted a few times. The chain links TRBV12-3 or TRBV12-4 to TRBJ1-2, with D possibly being TRBD1 (6 bases). CDR3 length: 14 amino acids. V lost 2 bases, J lost 5 bases, and 12 bases lay in between. CDR3 region: CASSLYRDAYGYTF. In DNA form, the CDR3 reads TGTGCCAGCAGTTTATACAGGGATGCATATGGCTACACCTTC.

The chain combines TRBV9 with TRBJ2-1, with D possibly being TRBD1 or TRBD2 (6 bases each). V was pared by 3 bases and J by 9 bases, with 13 bases between. The germline V gene encodes CDR1 SGDLS and CDR2 YYNGEE. The CDR3 loop spans 13 amino acids. The CDR3 here is CASSGGAFGEQFF. In nucleotides, the CDR3 is TGTGCCAGCAGCGGGGGGGCCTTCGGTGAGCAGTTCTTC. Full variable domain (outside the CDR3, taken from reference TRBV9 and TRBJ2-1): DSGVTQTPKHLITATGQRVTLRCSPRSGDLSVYWYQQSLDQGLQFLIQYYNGEERAKGNILERFSAQQFPDLHSELNLSSLELGDSALYFCASSGGAFGEQFFGPGTRLTVL.

The rearrangement joins TRBV20-1 to TRBJ1-1; tentative D call: TRBD1 (6 bases). The CDR3 is 11 amino acids. Looked up from germline, CDR1 is DFQATT and CDR2 is SNEGSKA (reference sequence). Trimming took off 7 bases at V and 0 bases at J, with 6 bases between the two ends. CDR3 region: CSGGLNTEAFF. Here the CDR3 DNA reads TGCAGTGGGGGGCTGAACACTGAAGCTTTCTTT.

This clonotype was picked up a small number of times. V is TRBV3-1 and J is TRBJ2-3; TRBD2 matches 7 bases. Germline V gene data show CDR1 as LGHDT and CDR2 as YNNKEL (reference sequence). V lost 1 base, J lost 3 bases, and 16 bases stayed unmatched. This CDR3 has 19 amino acids. Here the CDR3 DNA reads TGTGCCAGCAGCCAAGTTTCGACTCCCATAGCGGGTGAGACAGATACGCAGTATTTT. It translates to CASSQVSTPIAGETDTQYF.

There are a few counts of this clonotype. The chain links TRBV7-6 to TRBJ2-1; 8 bases are shared with TRBD2. Germline values: CDR1 SGHVS, CDR2 FNYEAQ. This CDR3 contains 13 residues. V lost 2 bases and J lost 12; bases outside the gene matches: 6. The CDR3 loop reads CASSLKGLDPQFF. The CDR3 bases are TGTGCCAGCAGCTTAAAGGGACTAGACCCGCAGTTCTTC.

This clonotype was observed a few times. This chain links TRBV4-2 with TRBJ2-1; 8 positions agree with TRBD2. The CDR3 is made up of 15 amino acids. V lost 1 base to trimming and J lost 7 bases; unmatched junction nucleotides: 6. Looked up from germline, CDR1 is LGHNA and CDR2 is YNFKEQ. CDR3 in amino acids: CASSQAGGQLNEQFF. The CDR3 nucleotides are TGTGCCAGCAGCCAAGCGGGGGGGCAATTGAATGAGCAGTTCTTC.

The chain has TRBV19 and TRBJ1-5; TRBD1 agrees at 8 bases. The CDR3 sequence is 16 residues long. Trimming removed 3 bases from V and 7 bases from J; junction bases left unmatched: 11. Germline V gene sequence: CDR1 LNHDA, CDR2 SQIVND (reference sequence). CDR3 DNA: TGTGCCAGTAGTATGGCGGACAGGGTACCGAAACAGCCCCAGCATTTT. This translates into CASSMADRVPKQPQHF.

As for this clonotype: At one boundary the junction diverges from the germline segment, which might be a read error. The chain combines TRBV28 with TRBJ2-7; 8 nucleotides align to TRBD1. The CDR3 extends over 17 amino acids. From germline, CDR1 is MDHEN and CDR2 SYDVKM. The CDR3 DNA reads TGTACCAGCAGCCTTCATTTAACCGGACAGGGTAACTACGAGCAGTACTTC. This gives the protein CTSSLHLTGQGNYEQYF.

In this sample, this clonotype turned up many times. The J gene is TRBJ1-2, the V gene TRBV6-5, with TRBD1 as a possible D gene (6 bases). V was pared by 6 bases and J by 8 bases, with 16 bases between. The CDR3 is 13 residues long. From germline, CDR1 is MNHEY and CDR2 SVGAGI. As DNA, the CDR3 is TGTGCCAGCAGCCCCGACAGGTTTAGGGGCTACACCTTC. Its translation is CASSPDRFRGYTF.

The chain joins TRBV9 to TRBJ1-4, with D perhaps TRBD1 (6 bases). V lost 4 bases to trimming and J lost 8 bases, with 18 bases between them. CDR3 size: 15 residues. Germline V lookup: CDR1 SGDLS, CDR2 YYNGEE. The CDR3 coding sequence is TGTGCCAGCAGCCCAGGGGTCGCCCAGGCGGAAAAACTGTTTTTT. It translates to CASSPGVAQAEKLFF.